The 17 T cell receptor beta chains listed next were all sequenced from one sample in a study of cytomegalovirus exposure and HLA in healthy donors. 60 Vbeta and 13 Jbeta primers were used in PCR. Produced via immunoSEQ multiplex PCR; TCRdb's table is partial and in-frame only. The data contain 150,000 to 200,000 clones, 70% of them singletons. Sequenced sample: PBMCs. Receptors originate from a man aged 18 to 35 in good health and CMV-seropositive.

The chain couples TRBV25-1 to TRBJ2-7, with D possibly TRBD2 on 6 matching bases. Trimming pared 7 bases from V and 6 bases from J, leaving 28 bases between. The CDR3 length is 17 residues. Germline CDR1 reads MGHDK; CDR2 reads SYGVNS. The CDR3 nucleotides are TGTGCCAGCAACTGCGGTCTCCACACGGGGGAAGCCCTCGAGCAGTACGTC. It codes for CASNCGLHTGEALEQYV.

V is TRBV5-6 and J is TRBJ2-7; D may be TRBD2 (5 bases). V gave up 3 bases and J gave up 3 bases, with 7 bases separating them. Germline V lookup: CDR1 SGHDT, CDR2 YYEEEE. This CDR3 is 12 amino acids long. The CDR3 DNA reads TGTGCCAGCAGCTCCGGGATCTACGAGCAGTACGTC. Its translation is CASSSGIYEQYV.

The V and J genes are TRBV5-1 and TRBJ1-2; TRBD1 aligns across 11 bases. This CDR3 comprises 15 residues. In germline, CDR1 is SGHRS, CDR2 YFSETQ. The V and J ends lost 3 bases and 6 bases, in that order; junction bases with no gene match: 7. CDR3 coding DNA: TGCGCCAGCAGCTCACCCGGGACAGGGGGGGATGGCTACACCTTC. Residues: CASSSPGTGGDGYTF.

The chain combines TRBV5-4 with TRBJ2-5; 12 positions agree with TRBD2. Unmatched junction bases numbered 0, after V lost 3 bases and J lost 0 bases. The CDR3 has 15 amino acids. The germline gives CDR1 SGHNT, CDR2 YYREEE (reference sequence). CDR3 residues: CASSWTSGDQETQYF. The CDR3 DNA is TGTGCCAGCAGCTGGACTAGCGGGGACCAAGAGACCCAGTACTTC.

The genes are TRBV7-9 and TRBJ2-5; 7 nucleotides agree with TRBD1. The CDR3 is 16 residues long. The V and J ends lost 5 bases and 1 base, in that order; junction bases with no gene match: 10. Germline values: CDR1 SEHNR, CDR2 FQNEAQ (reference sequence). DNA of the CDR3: TGTGCCAGCAGCACGCTCCGACAGGGAATCCAAGAGACCCAGTACTTC. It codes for CASSTLRQGIQETQYF.

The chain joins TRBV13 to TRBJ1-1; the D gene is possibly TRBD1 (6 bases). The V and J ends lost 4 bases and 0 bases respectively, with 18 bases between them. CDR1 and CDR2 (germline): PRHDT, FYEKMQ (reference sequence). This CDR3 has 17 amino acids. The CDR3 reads CASSWKGVGVMNTEAFF. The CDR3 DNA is TGTGCCAGCAGCTGGAAGGGGGTGGGAGTGATGAACACTGAAGCTTTCTTT.

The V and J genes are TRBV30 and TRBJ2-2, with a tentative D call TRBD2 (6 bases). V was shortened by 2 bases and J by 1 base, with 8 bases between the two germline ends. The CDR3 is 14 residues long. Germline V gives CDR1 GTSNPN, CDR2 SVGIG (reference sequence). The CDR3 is CAWSRLGNTGELFF. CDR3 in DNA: TGTGCCTGGAGTCGACTAGGGAACACCGGGGAGCTGTTTTTT.

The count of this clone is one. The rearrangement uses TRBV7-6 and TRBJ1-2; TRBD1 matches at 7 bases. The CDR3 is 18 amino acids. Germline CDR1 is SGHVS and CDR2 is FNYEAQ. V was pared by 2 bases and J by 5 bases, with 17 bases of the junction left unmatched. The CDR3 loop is CASSLLAGTVGSEYGYTF. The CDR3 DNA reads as TGTGCCAGCAGCTTATTGGCCGGGACAGTGGGGTCGGAGTATGGCTACACCTTC.

CDR3: CASRSGRGDTDTQYF. CDR3 coding DNA: TGTGCCAGCAGATCAGGGCGCGGGGACACAGATACGCAGTATTTT. V and J are TRBV28 and TRBJ2-3; possible D gene TRBD2, 6 bases. This CDR3 region has 15 residues. The V gene's germline CDR1 is MDHEN and CDR2 SYDVKM. V was pared by 6 bases and J by 2 bases, with 15 bases between.

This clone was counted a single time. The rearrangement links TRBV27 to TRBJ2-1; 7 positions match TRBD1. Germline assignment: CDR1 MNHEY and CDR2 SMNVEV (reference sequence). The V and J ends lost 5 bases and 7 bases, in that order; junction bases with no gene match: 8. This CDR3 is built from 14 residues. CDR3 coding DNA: TGTGCCAGCAGTCGGACAGGAGGTGGAAATGAGCAGTTCTTC. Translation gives CASSRTGGGNEQFF.

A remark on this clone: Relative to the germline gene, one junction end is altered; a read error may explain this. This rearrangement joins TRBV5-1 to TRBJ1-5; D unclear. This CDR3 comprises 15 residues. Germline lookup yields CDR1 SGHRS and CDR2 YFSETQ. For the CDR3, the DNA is TGCGCCAGCAGCTTGTCAGGCGTTAGCGATCAGCCCCAGCATTTT. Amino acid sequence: CASSLSGVSDQPQHF. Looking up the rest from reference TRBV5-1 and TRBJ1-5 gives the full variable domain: KAGVTQTPRYLIKTRGQQVTLSCSPISGHRSVSWYQQTPGQGLQFLFEYFSETQRNKGNFPGRFSGRQFSNSRSEMNVSTLELGDSALYLCASSLSGVSDQPQHFGDGTRLSIL.

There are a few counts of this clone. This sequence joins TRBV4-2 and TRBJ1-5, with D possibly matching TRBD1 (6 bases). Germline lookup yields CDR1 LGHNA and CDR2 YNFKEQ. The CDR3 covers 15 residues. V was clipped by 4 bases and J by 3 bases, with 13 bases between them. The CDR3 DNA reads TGTGCCAGCAGCCCTGTTGGACAGTACAATCAGCCCCAGCATTTT. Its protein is CASSPVGQYNQPQHF.

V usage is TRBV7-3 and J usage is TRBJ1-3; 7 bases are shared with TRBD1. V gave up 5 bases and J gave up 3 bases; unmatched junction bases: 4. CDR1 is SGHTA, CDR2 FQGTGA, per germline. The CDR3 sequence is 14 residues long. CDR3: CASSLGTDGNTIYF. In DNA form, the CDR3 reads TGTGCCAGCAGCCTTGGGACAGATGGAAACACCATATATTTT.

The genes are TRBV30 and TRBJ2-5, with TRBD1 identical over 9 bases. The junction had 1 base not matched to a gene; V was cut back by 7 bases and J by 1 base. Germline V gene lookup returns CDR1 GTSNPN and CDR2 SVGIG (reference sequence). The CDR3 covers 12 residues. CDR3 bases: TGTGCCTCGGGACAGGGCCAAGAGACCCAGTACTTC. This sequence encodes CASGQGQETQYF.

The CDR3 reads CASRPGTGGGYTF. CDR3 DNA: TGTGCCAGCAGGCCCGGGACAGGGGGCGGCTACACCTTC. The V call is TRBV5-4, the J call TRBJ1-2, with 12 bases lining up with TRBD1. The CDR3 is 13 residues long. The V gene end was trimmed by 5 bases and the J gene end by 8 bases; junction bases not matched to a gene: 4. Germline V CDR1 and CDR2: SGHNT, YYREEE (reference sequence).

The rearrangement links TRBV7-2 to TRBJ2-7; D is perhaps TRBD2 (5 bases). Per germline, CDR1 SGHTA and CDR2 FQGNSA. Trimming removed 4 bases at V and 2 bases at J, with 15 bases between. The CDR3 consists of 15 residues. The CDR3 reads CASSSAQLATYEQYV. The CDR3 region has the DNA TGTGCCAGCAGCTCGGCCCAATTAGCGACCTACGAGCAGTACGTC.

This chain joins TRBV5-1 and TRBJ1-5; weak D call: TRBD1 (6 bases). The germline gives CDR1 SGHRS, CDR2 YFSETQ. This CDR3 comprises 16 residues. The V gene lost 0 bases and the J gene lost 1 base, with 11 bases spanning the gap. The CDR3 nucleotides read TGCGCCAGCAGCTTGGATGTTAGGGGGAGCAATCAGCCCCAGCATTTT. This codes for CASSLDVRGSNQPQHF.